The 30 T cell receptor beta chains in this list originate from one sample, sequenced in a study of T cells in Graves' hyperthyroidism and ophthalmopathy. Regions amplified from RNA transcripts were the TCR beta CDR3 regions. First-round RT-PCR of the TCR CDR3 relied on the HTBI primer set. Each CDR3 protein is one row after TCRdb ran MiXCR on the multiplex PCR reads. The sample lists approximately 510,000 distinct CDR3 sequences, about 20% occurring once. The sequenced sample was blood. The receptors were sampled from a man younger than 35 with Graves' hyperthyroidism.

A remark on this clonotype: The final CDR3 position lacks the conserved phenylalanine or tryptophan, pointing to a likely read error. The chain couples TRBV7-2 to TRBJ2-7; a possible D gene is TRBD1 (6 bases). In germline, CDR1 is SGHTA, CDR2 FQGNSA. The CDR3 loop spans 15 amino acids. The V and J ends lost 4 bases and 2 bases respectively, with 15 bases between them. In nucleotides, the CDR3 is TGTGCCAGCAGCTATCTGGACAGTGCTACCTACGAGCAGTACGAC. The encoded protein is CASSYLDSATYEQYD.

This clonotype was observed many times. The genes are TRBV12-3 or TRBV12-4 and TRBJ1-1; no firm D call. The CDR3 loop spans 14 amino acids. Trimming removed 8 bases at V and 4 bases at J, with 17 bases between. The CDR3 region is CASSPRGSSTEAFF. The DNA of the CDR3 is TGTGCCAGCTCCCCCCGGGGATCGTCCACTGAAGCTTTCTTT.

This chain joins TRBV20-1 and TRBJ1-1; D is possibly TRBD1 (6 bases). The CDR3 runs to 14 residues. CDR1 is DFQATT, CDR2 SNEGSKA, per germline (reference sequence). V lost 1 base and J lost 3, with 12 bases in between. The CDR3 reads CSARVRQGYTEAFF. The CDR3 DNA is TGCAGTGCTAGAGTACGGCAGGGGTACACTGAAGCTTTCTTT.

The CDR3, as DNA: TGTGCCAGCAGCTTCTCCGGGACGCAAGAGACCCAGTACTTC. Its translation: CASSFSGTQETQYF. The chain links TRBV12-3 or TRBV12-4 to TRBJ2-5; perhaps D is TRBD1 or TRBD2 (5 bases each). V was clipped by 6 bases and J by 2 bases, with 13 bases between them. This CDR3 spans 14 amino acids.

Only a few counts were recorded for this clonotype. The rearrangement uses TRBV24-1 and TRBJ2-7; unclear D gene. V dropped 12 bases and J dropped 5 bases, with 10 bases sitting between them. In germline, CDR1 is KGHDR, CDR2 SFDVKD. The CDR3 covers 10 residues. CDR3 in amino acids: CASTGDEQYF. The DNA of the CDR3 is TGTGCCTCCACCGGCGACGAGCAGTACTTC.

The table lists this clonotype with many counts. The chain employs TRBV6-5 and TRBJ1-1; D remains unclear. The CDR3 sequence is 14 residues long. V was trimmed by 6 bases and J by 0 bases, leaving 11 bases between them. The germline V gene encodes CDR1 MNHEY and CDR2 SVGAGI. The CDR3 nucleotides read TGTGCCAGCAGCCCTGACACCCTGAACACTGAAGCTTTCTTT. Amino acid sequence: CASSPDTLNTEAFF.

This chain links TRBV7-2 with TRBJ1-1; unclear D gene. V dropped 0 bases and J dropped 8 bases, with 7 bases sitting between them. There are 12 residues in the CDR3. The V gene's germline CDR1 is SGHTA and CDR2 FQGNSA. The CDR3 loop reads CASSLAQTEAFF. DNA of the CDR3: TGTGCCAGCAGCTTAGCTCAGACAGAAGCTTTCTTT.

This clonotype was observed many times. The chain uses TRBV28 and TRBJ1-1, with D hard to call. The V gene lost 2 bases and the J gene lost 0 bases, with 13 bases spanning the gap. The CDR3 sequence is 16 residues long. Germline V gives CDR1 MDHEN, CDR2 SYDVKM. CDR3 nucleotide sequence: TGTGCCAGCAGTTTAGGGATCCCCGGTATGAACACTGAAGCTTTCTTT. As protein: CASSLGIPGMNTEAFF.

The chain recombines TRBV19 with TRBJ1-2, with D unresolved. CDR1 and CDR2 (germline): LNHDA, SQIVND (reference sequence). V lost 6 bases and J 3 bases, leaving 20 bases between the germline ends. The CDR3 is made up of 16 amino acids. DNA for the CDR3: TGTGCCAGTAGCCCGATAACCCAGGCCCGGCACTATGGCTACACCTTC. This gives the protein CASSPITQARHYGYTF.

This clonotype was observed a handful of times. V is TRBV20-1 and J is TRBJ1-2; tentatively, D is TRBD1 (5 bases). Germline CDR1 DFQATT, CDR2 SNEGSKA (reference sequence). This CDR3 is 16 amino acids long. V was pared by 3 bases and J by 0 bases, with 17 bases between. CDR3 coding DNA: TGCAGTGCTAGGGGGGTCACAGGAGCTTCTAACTATGGCTACACCTTC. Translated, it gives CSARGVTGASNYGYTF.

This clonotype was picked up a small number of times. V and J are TRBV30 and TRBJ2-5; 7 bases align to TRBD1. This CDR3 is 15 amino acids long. The ends lost 2 bases at V and 7 bases at J; junction bases unmatched: 13. CDR1 and CDR2 (germline): GTSNPN, SVGIG (reference sequence). The CDR3 reads CAWSKETGPSSTQYF. Written as DNA, the CDR3 is TGTGCCTGGAGTAAGGAGACAGGGCCGAGTTCGACCCAGTACTTC.

In its sample, this clonotype was seen many times. The rearrangement links TRBV15 to TRBJ1-1; D not certain. With 5 bases removed from V and 1 base from J, the gap between germline ends came to 8 bases. Germline V gene lookup returns CDR1 LNHNV and CDR2 YYDKDF (reference sequence). The CDR3 runs 13 residues. The CDR3 DNA follows: TGTGCCACCAGCCTCTATCGGAACACTGAAGCTTTCTTT. This sequence encodes CATSLYRNTEAFF.

This chain uses TRBV12-3 or TRBV12-4 with TRBJ2-7; TRBD2 matches at 14 bases. The CDR3 has 15 amino acids. The V and J ends lost 4 bases and 6 bases, in that order; junction bases with no gene match: 5. This CDR3 is CASSWGLAGALEQYF. The CDR3 DNA reads TGTGCCAGCAGTTGGGGACTAGCGGGAGCACTCGAGCAGTACTTC.

This clonotype was detected many times. The chain is built from TRBV19 and TRBJ1-5; D is possibly TRBD1 (5 bases). The CDR3 runs 15 residues. Germline CDR1 is LNHDA and CDR2 is SQIVND (reference sequence). V was cut by 7 bases and J by 9 bases, with 22 bases left in between. DNA of the CDR3: TGTGCCAGTACTGCCTATGGCAGGGACTATTGGCCCCAGCATTTT. Residues: CASTAYGRDYWPQHF.

This clonotype was seen at least ten times. V is TRBV7-8 and J is TRBJ1-5; possible D gene TRBD1, 6 bases. V gave up 3 bases and J gave up 8 bases, with 11 bases separating them. Per germline, CDR1 SGHVS and CDR2 FQNEAQ. The CDR3 length is 13 residues. The DNA for the CDR3 is TGTGCCAGCAGCTTGGGCCAGGGGAAGCCCCAGCATTTT. Residues: CASSLGQGKPQHF.

This clonotype has a count of ten or more. V is TRBV2 and J is TRBJ2-5, with 14 bases lining up with TRBD2. The germline V gene encodes CDR1 SNHLY and CDR2 FYNNEI. Trimming removed 6 bases from V and 5 bases from J; junction bases left unmatched: 2. The CDR3 contains 14 residues. CDR3: CASRRTSGGETQYF. The CDR3 nucleotides read TGTGCCAGCAGAAGGACTAGCGGGGGGGAGACCCAGTACTTC. The full variable domain, its missing parts supplied by reference TRBV2 and TRBJ2-5, is EPEVTQTPSHQVTQMGQEVILRCVPISNHLYFYWYRQILGQKVEFLVSFYNNEISEKSEIFDDQFSVERPDGSNFTLKIRSTKLEDSAMYFCASRRTSGGETQYFGPGTRLLVL.

CDR3 coding DNA: TGTGCCAGCAGCCTGGGACGGGTTTTAAGTATCTCTGGAAACACCATATATTTT. It specifies CASSLGRVLSISGNTIYF. The V call is TRBV11-2, the J call TRBJ1-3; possibly TRBD1 for D (5 bases). Germline V CDR1 and CDR2: SGHAT, FQNNGV. The CDR3 totals 18 residues. The germline V and J ends were trimmed by 5 bases and 0 bases, with 20 bases remaining between them.

This clonotype was seen at least ten times. V is TRBV6-2 or TRBV6-3 and J is TRBJ1-2, with D unclear. The CDR3 has 18 amino acids. Between the trimmed V and J ends, which lost 0 bases and 4 bases, there was a span of 21 bases. Germline V gene data show CDR1 as MNHEY and CDR2 as SVGEGT. The CDR3 loop is CASSYSKVYGYATYGYTF. As DNA, the CDR3 is TGTGCCAGCAGTTACTCGAAAGTTTACGGATATGCTACCTATGGCTACACCTTC.

This clonotype was recorded many times. One end of the junction is discordant with germline, which a read error may explain. The genes are TRBV20-1 and TRBJ1-5; D may be TRBD1 (6 bases). The CDR3 runs 13 residues. Germline V lookup: CDR1 DFQATT, CDR2 SNEGSKA (reference sequence). CDR3 DNA: TGCAGTGTTAGACCGGGACAAAATCAGCCCCAGCATTTT. This gives the protein CSVRPGQNQPQHF.

The chain joins TRBV6-2 or TRBV6-3 to TRBJ2-7, with TRBD1 as a possible D gene (5 bases). In germline, CDR1 is MNHEY, CDR2 SVGEGT. V lost 5 bases and J lost 4, with 12 bases in between. The CDR3 length is 13 residues. The CDR3 region has the DNA TGTGCCAGCAGTACTCCGGCAGGGTACGAGCAGTACTTC. This encodes CASSTPAGYEQYF.

This clonotype was detected ten times or more. The chain recombines TRBV6-1 with TRBJ2-4; D may be TRBD1 (6 bases). This CDR3 comprises 15 residues. Germline V gene sequence: CDR1 MNHNS, CDR2 SASEGT. V lost 6 bases and J 2 bases, leaving 14 bases between the germline ends. The CDR3 DNA sequence: TGTGCCAGCAGAGCACACAGGGAACCCAAAAACATTCAGTACTTC. Amino acids: CASRAHREPKNIQYF.

This sequence joins TRBV30 and TRBJ1-1; no definite D call. V was cut by 6 bases and J by 0 bases, with 14 bases left in between. CDR1 and CDR2 from the germline V gene are GTSNPN and SVGIG (reference sequence). This CDR3 has 14 residues. In DNA, the CDR3 is TGTGCCTGCCAGAAATGGTCGATGAACACTGAAGCTTTCTTT. As protein: CACQKWSMNTEAFF.

Ten or more counts support this clonotype. V usage is TRBV28 and J usage is TRBJ1-5; no reliable D call. Germline-derived CDR1 and CDR2 are MDHEN and SYDVKM. The V gene lost 5 bases and the J gene lost 5 bases, with 13 bases spanning the gap. The CDR3 extends over 14 amino acids. This chain's CDR3 is CASSVTAEYQPQHF. Written as DNA, the CDR3 is TGTGCCAGCAGTGTCACGGCCGAGTATCAGCCCCAGCATTTT. Full variable domain (outside the CDR3, taken from reference TRBV28 and TRBJ1-5): DVKVTQSSRYLVKRTGEKVFLECVQDMDHENMFWYRQDPGLGLRLIYFSYDVKMKEKGDIPEGYSVSREKKERFSLILESASTNQTSMYLCASSVTAEYQPQHFGDGTRLSIL.

This clonotype appeared a few times. A much larger clonotype is one base distant, so this may be a read error. This chain connects TRBV24-1 to TRBJ2-5; the D is unclear. CDR3 length equals 14 residues. Germline V gives CDR1 KGHDR, CDR2 SFDVKD. The CDR3: CATSDLDQQETKYF. CDR3 bases: TGTGCCACCAGTGATTTGGATCAACAAGAGACCAAGTACTTC.

This clonotype was counted ten times or more. V gene TRBV19 combines with J gene TRBJ2-7, with 7 bases that match TRBD1. Trimming cost V 9 bases and J 5 bases; bases outside gene matches: 4. CDR3 length equals 11 residues. CDR1 is LNHDA and CDR2 is SQIVND in the germline V gene (reference sequence). Here the CDR3 DNA reads TGTGCCAGCGAACAGGGGCACGAGCAGTACTTC. Its protein product is CASEQGHEQYF.

In this sample, this clonotype turned up many times. The chain has TRBV27 and TRBJ2-7; TRBD1 agrees at 8 bases. V was clipped by 4 bases and J by 0 bases; unmatched bases: 5. The CDR3 runs to 15 residues. Germline CDR1 MNHEY, CDR2 SMNVEV (reference sequence). In nucleotides, the CDR3 is TGTGCCAGCAGTTCGCAGGGGGCTTACTCCTACGAGCAGTACTTC. Protein sequence: CASSSQGAYSYEQYF.

This clonotype was found many times. The chain recombines TRBV7-9 with TRBJ1-5; D is possibly TRBD1 (5 bases). Germline values: CDR1 SEHNR, CDR2 FQNEAQ (reference sequence). The CDR3 is 15 amino acids. V was clipped by 1 base and J by 0 bases, with 7 bases between them. CDR3 coding DNA: TGTGCCAGCAGCTTAGGGGACGATAGCAATCAGCCCCAGCATTTT. Its translation is CASSLGDDSNQPQHF.

Many counts were recorded for this clonotype. V usage is TRBV5-1 and J usage is TRBJ1-1; TRBD1 matches at 7 bases. V dropped 0 bases and J dropped 6; count of bases not matched to a gene: 5. This CDR3 has 14 residues. Germline V gene data show CDR1 as SGHRS and CDR2 as YFSETQ. Here the CDR3 DNA reads TGCGCCAGCAGCTTGGGACAGGGTATGGCTGAAGCTTTCTTT. Amino acid sequence: CASSLGQGMAEAFF.

The chain recombines TRBV5-4 with TRBJ1-3; D call uncertain. The germline V gene encodes CDR1 SGHNT and CDR2 YYREEE (reference sequence). Deletions cut 2 bases from V and 0 bases from J, with 15 bases between. The CDR3 sequence is 17 residues long. Written as DNA, the CDR3 is TGTGCCAGCAGCTTTGGAGCCGGATCCGGCTCTGGAAACACCATATATTTT. It encodes CASSFGAGSGSGNTIYF.

In its sample, this clonotype was seen many times. The gene calls are TRBV28 and TRBJ1-1, with D unclear. The germline V gene has CDR1 MDHEN and CDR2 SYDVKM. The CDR3 is made up of 14 amino acids. Trimming removed 4 bases from V and 0 bases from J, with 9 bases in between. The CDR3 protein is CASSSVSLNTEAFF. As DNA, the CDR3 is TGTGCCAGCAGTTCGGTTTCCTTGAACACTGAAGCTTTCTTT.